Presented here are 19 T cell receptor beta chains from one specimen sequenced in a study of cytomegalovirus exposure and HLA in healthy donors. Amplification used 60 Vbeta primers and 13 Jbeta primers. TCRdb's table, derived via immunoSEQ multiplex PCR, lists solely in-frame clones and lacks some. The repertoire consists of about 160,000 clones, with around 80% occurring once and the leading ten covering over 4%. The specimen sequenced was PBMCs. These receptors came from a male donor in good health and CMV-seronegative.

The chain links TRBV5-1 to TRBJ1-4; D is perhaps TRBD1 (5 bases). Germline CDR1 SGHRS, CDR2 YFSETQ. V shed 2 bases and J shed 3 bases, with 11 bases lying between them. This CDR3 is 15 amino acids long. The CDR3 nucleotides read TGCGCCAGCAGCTTAGGCAGGGCGGCTAATGAAAAACTGTTTTTT. Amino acid sequence: CASSLGRAANEKLFF.

The CDR3 is CASGLEGVVLRNEQFF. The CDR3 DNA sequence: TGTGCCAGTGGACTAGAGGGGGTGGTACTACGCAATGAGCAGTTCTTC. V and J are TRBV27 and TRBJ2-1; D may be TRBD2 (7 bases). CDR1 and CDR2 from the germline V gene are MNHEY and SMNVEV (reference sequence). Between the trimmed V and J ends, which lost 9 bases and 6 bases, there was a span of 24 bases. The CDR3 runs 16 residues.

This clone was seen a few times. The rearrangement joins TRBV2 to TRBJ2-1, with TRBD2 matching over 15 bases. V lost 6 bases to trimming and J lost 8 bases; unmatched junction nucleotides: 8. Germline V gives CDR1 SNHLY, CDR2 FYNNEI. This CDR3 contains 16 residues. The CDR3 sequence is CASSGTSGRSGYEQFF. The CDR3 DNA follows: TGTGCCAGCAGCGGGACTAGCGGGAGGTCTGGTTATGAGCAGTTCTTC. Complete variable domain (other parts from reference TRBV2 and TRBJ2-1): EPEVTQTPSHQVTQMGQEVILRCVPISNHLYFYWYRQILGQKVEFLVSFYNNEISEKSEIFDDQFSVERPDGSNFTLKIRSTKLEDSAMYFCASSGTSGRSGYEQFFGPGTRLTVL.

This chain uses TRBV28 with TRBJ1-3, with TRBD1 as a possible D gene (6 bases). CDR3 size: 16 residues. Germline-derived CDR1 and CDR2 are MDHEN and SYDVKM. Trimming stripped 2 bases from V and 3 bases from J, with 14 bases between. The CDR3 nucleotides are TGTGCCAGCAGTTTAAGAATGGGGGCAGTTGGAAACACCATATATTTT. Amino acid sequence: CASSLRMGAVGNTIYF.

The chain joins TRBV25-1 to TRBJ2-1; TRBD1 might be the D (5 bases). Germline V gene sequence: CDR1 MGHDK, CDR2 SYGVNS. Trimming took 6 bases from V and 12 from J, leaving 18 bases between them. The CDR3 extends over 13 amino acids. The CDR3 spells CASSASSPGMQFF. The CDR3 DNA reads as TGTGCCAGCAGCGCCTCCAGCCCAGGGATGCAGTTCTTC.

CDR3 bases: TGTGCCAGCAGCTTAACTCAGGGGGCCCACAATGAGCAGTTCTTC. This sequence encodes CASSLTQGAHNEQFF. This chain uses TRBV7-3 with TRBJ2-1, with 8 bases fitting TRBD1. The CDR3 has 15 residues. Germline lookup yields CDR1 SGHTA and CDR2 FQGTGA. V shed 0 bases, J shed 5 bases, and the junction held 3 bases outside the gene matches. The full variable domain, rest sourced from reference TRBV7-3 and TRBJ2-1, is GAGVSQTPSNKVTEKGKYVELRCDPISGHTALYWYRQSLGQGPEFLIYFQGTGAADDSGLPNDRFFAVRPEGSVSTLKIQRTERGDSAVYLCASSLTQGAHNEQFFGPGTRLTVL.

The V call is TRBV4-1, the J call TRBJ1-2; TRBD1 might be the D (6 bases). Germline assignment: CDR1 MGHRA and CDR2 YSYEKL. Trimming cost V 0 bases and J 6 bases, with 17 bases left between them. The CDR3 extends over 16 amino acids. The CDR3 loop reads CASSQEIQTGSHGYTF. The CDR3 DNA follows: TGCGCCAGCAGCCAAGAGATCCAAACAGGGAGTCATGGCTACACCTTC.

The V gene is TRBV27, the J gene TRBJ1-1; D uncertain. The CDR3 contains 16 residues. Per germline, CDR1 MNHEY and CDR2 SMNVEV (reference sequence). Trimming cost V 1 base and J 4 bases, with 16 bases left between them. The CDR3 loop is CASSLLVGGSVTEAFF. CDR3 in DNA: TGTGCCAGCAGTTTATTAGTGGGAGGGTCGGTCACTGAAGCTTTCTTT.

This chain's CDR3 is CASSLRDTYQPQHF. The CDR3 nucleotides are TGTGCCAGCAGCTTACGGGACACCTATCAGCCCCAGCATTTT. The gene calls are TRBV7-9 and TRBJ1-5, with D possibly being TRBD1 (6 bases). The CDR3 covers 14 residues. The V end was cut by 2 bases, the J end by 5 bases, with 10 bases between. The germline CDR1 and CDR2 sequences are SEHNR and FQNEAQ (reference sequence). The entire variable domain, with the rest obtained from reference TRBV7-9 and TRBJ1-5, is as follows: DTGVSQNPRHKITKRGQNVTFRCDPISEHNRLYWYRQTLGQGPEFLTYFQNEAQLEKSRLLSDRFSAERPKGSFSTLEIQRTEQGDSAMYLCASSLRDTYQPQHFGDGTRLSIL.

The chain is built from TRBV7-9 and TRBJ1-2; D unresolved. Per germline, CDR1 SEHNR and CDR2 FQNEAQ (reference sequence). The ends were cut back, 1 base at V and 0 bases at J, with 6 bases in the middle. The CDR3 consists of 14 residues. CDR3 sequence reads: CASSLEPSNYGYTF. CDR3 bases: TGTGCCAGCAGCTTAGAGCCGTCTAACTATGGCTACACCTTC.

This clone appeared once. This chain connects TRBV7-2 to TRBJ2-1; the match to TRBD2 covers 10 bases. CDR3 length equals 17 residues. V gave up 4 bases and J gave up 3 bases; unmatched junction bases: 9. Germline V gene sequence: CDR1 SGHTA, CDR2 FQGNSA. CDR3 region: CASSSSWTSGVYNEQFF. CDR3 bases: TGTGCCAGCAGCTCTTCATGGACTAGCGGTGTCTACAATGAGCAGTTCTTC.

V gene TRBV19 combines with J gene TRBJ2-7; D is perhaps TRBD2 (7 bases). V dropped 5 bases and J dropped 7 bases, with 21 bases sitting between them. This CDR3 is built from 15 residues. Germline values: CDR1 LNHDA, CDR2 SQIVND (reference sequence). In nucleotides, the CDR3 is TGTGCCAGTAGTGGGGGGGCTAGCGGCCAAGGGGAGCAGTACTTC. Protein: CASSGGASGQGEQYF.

The CDR3 loop is CAIRETGLTDTQYF. CDR3 coding DNA: TGTGCCATCAGGGAGACAGGGCTCACAGATACGCAGTATTTT. The chain couples TRBV10-3 to TRBJ2-3; TRBD1 matches at 7 bases. The CDR3 covers 14 residues. Trimming removed 6 bases from V and 2 bases from J; junction bases left unmatched: 5. The germline gives CDR1 ENHRY, CDR2 SYGVKD.

This sequence joins TRBV28 and TRBJ2-2; D gene ambiguous. The germline CDR1 and CDR2 sequences are MDHEN and SYDVKM. V was pared by 3 bases and J by 7 bases, with 15 bases between. This CDR3 is built from 15 residues. DNA for the CDR3: TGTGCCAGCAGTTTTATCCGAGCTCCCGGCGGGGAGCTGTTTTTT. Translation: CASSFIRAPGGELFF.

J is TRBJ2-1 and V is TRBV4-3, with 9 bases aligning to TRBD2. There are 16 residues in the CDR3. Trimming cost V 3 bases and J 3 bases; bases outside gene matches: 6. Germline V gene sequence: CDR1 LGHNA, CDR2 YSLEER. The CDR3 DNA reads TGCGCCAGCAGCCAGCAGACTAGCGGAGACTACAATGAGCAGTTCTTC. This encodes CASSQQTSGDYNEQFF.

The gene calls are TRBV5-6 and TRBJ2-6; unclear D gene. Germline CDR1 reads SGHDT; CDR2 reads YYEEEE. The CDR3 spans 18 residues. V lost 0 bases to trimming and J lost 0 bases, with 13 bases between them. The CDR3 loop is CASSLARVRGSGANVLTF. The DNA for the CDR3 is TGTGCCAGCAGCTTGGCCCGGGTTAGAGGCTCTGGGGCCAACGTCCTGACTTTC.

This sequence joins TRBV9 and TRBJ2-7; TRBD2 matches 10 bases. This CDR3 is built from 15 residues. CDR1 is SGDLS, CDR2 YYNGEE, per germline. V shed 0 bases and J 7 bases; nucleotides not matched to a gene: 7. Written as DNA, the CDR3 is TGTGCCAGCAGCGTAGAGAGCGGGGGGGCGTGGGAGCAGTACTTC. This sequence encodes CASSVESGGAWEQYF.

CDR3 amino acids: CASSPTTEKQFF. DNA for the CDR3: TGTGCCAGCAGCCCAACGACAGAAAAGCAGTTCTTC. The genes are TRBV11-2 and TRBJ2-1; D perhaps matches TRBD1 (5 bases). This CDR3 has 12 amino acids. V lost 5 bases and J 11 bases, leaving 13 bases between the germline ends. CDR1 and CDR2 from the germline V gene are SGHAT and FQNNGV.

J is TRBJ1-2 and V is TRBV7-2; weak D call: TRBD1 (6 bases). The ends were cut back, 3 bases at V and 0 bases at J, with 8 bases in the middle. Germline-derived CDR1 and CDR2 are SGHTA and FQGNSA. The CDR3 is 14 residues long. In DNA form, the CDR3 reads TGTGCCAGCAGCTTCGACAGGACTAACTATGGCTACACCTTC. Its protein is CASSFDRTNYGYTF.